This is a list of T cell receptor beta chains from one sample in a study of CXCR3-negative and CXCR3-positive naive CD8 T cells. No DNA is given; TCRdb re-called the 5' RACE reads and lists each CDR3 protein once. The table lists some 130,000 distinct CDR3 sequences. The sample comprised naive CXCR3+ CD8+ T cells from blood. The receptors were sampled from a human donor in good health. Some clones in this sample may be carry-over from other donors' samples. The CDR3 runs from the conserved cysteine through the conserved F or W.

V gene	J gene	CDR3 protein
TRBV12-3/TRBV12-4	TRBJ2-3	CASRDGTDTKYF
TRBV3-1	TRBJ2-1	CASSPSGLDKQFF
TRBV7-9	TRBJ2-1	CASSPGTSGSGEQFF
TRBV7-6	TRBJ1-2	CASSSSLYGYTF
TRBV9	TRBJ2-7	CASSKGTGPYEQYF
TRBV30	TRBJ2-7	CAWSPGTYEQYF
TRBV7-3	TRBJ2-5	CASSITSGAQETQYF
TRBV28	TRBJ2-2	CASSPTGLLTGELFF
TRBV29-1	TRBJ2-6	CSVSRGSSGASVLTF
TRBV7-6	TRBJ1-4	CASSLTEGTGILAASEKLFF
TRBV7-9	TRBJ2-7	CASSPKGQGPRGEQYF
TRBV7-6	TRBJ2-1	CASSSGTNEQFF
TRBV7-9	TRBJ1-5	CASSLSWTGAANQPQHF
TRBV6-5	TRBJ1-2	CASSTGTPLGGYTF
TRBV7-9	TRBJ2-1	CASSATPGENEQFF
TRBV11-2	TRBJ1-1	CASVLTGNTEAFF
TRBV7-8	TRBJ1-6	CASSRRMDNNSPLHF
TRBV28	TRBJ2-7	CASSFDRGLGEQYF
TRBV20-1	TRBJ2-7	CSARLRNRAYEQYF
TRBV5-6	TRBJ2-1	CASSQQGWVYNEQFF
TRBV25-1	TRBJ1-4	CASSDPASQGVDEKLFF
TRBV2	TRBJ2-7	CASSDGTSGPWDEQYF
TRBV7-2	TRBJ1-2	CASSLDGSNYGYTF
TRBV29-1	TRBJ1-2	CSVVAVAGYTF
TRBV7-9	TRBJ2-1	CASSTTASSYNEQFF
TRBV7-8	TRBJ2-2	CASSPTSGLNTGELFF
TRBV9	TRBJ2-3	CASSVERGITDTQYF
TRBV5-1	TRBJ1-2	CASSSSGGGYTF
TRBV2	TRBJ2-7	CASSEPGRESSYEQYF
TRBV25-1	TRBJ2-6	CASSEYQESSGANVLTF
TRBV7-2	TRBJ2-5	CASSAQETQYF
TRBV4-1	TRBJ2-1	CASSLTEAQEQFF
TRBV6-5	TRBJ2-1	CASSSLNEQFF
TRBV27	TRBJ2-1	CASSFEMGGPDNEQFF
TRBV27	TRBJ2-1	CASSSPSESVYNEQFF